One and the same sample provided the 7 T cell receptor beta chains below, sequenced in a study of cytomegalovirus exposure and HLA in healthy donors (dated by TCRdb to about 2017). Receptor libraries were prepared by the immunoSEQ multiplex PCR assay. For the multiplex PCR, a mixture combining 60 forward primers for TCR Vbeta segments and 13 reverse primers for TCR Jbeta segments was used. TCRdb carries this immuneACCESS record with in-frame sequences only. Its versions omit some clonotypes, under half of them owing to an unresolved V gene in the studies checked, with the rest unexplained. This sample gives approximately 130,000 clones in total; roughly 9% of them show up just once. The top ten constitute 6% to 7.5% of the sample. The sequenced material came from PBMCs. These receptors came from a woman between 35 and 50 years old in good health and CMV-seropositive.

This sequence joins TRBV7-6 and TRBJ1-2; D uncertain. There are 16 residues in the CDR3. Trimming cost V 4 bases and J 2 bases, with 17 bases left between them. The germline CDR1 and CDR2 sequences are SGHVS and FNYEAQ. The DNA of the CDR3 is TGTGCCAGCAGCTCCACAGCGGCGCAGTTGAACTATGGCTACACCTTC. It codes for CASSSTAAQLNYGYTF.

The chain carries TRBV2 and TRBJ2-2, with 11 positions matching TRBD2. The CDR3 is made up of 17 amino acids. Germline V lookup: CDR1 SNHLY, CDR2 FYNNEI. The V gene end was trimmed by 0 bases and the J gene end by 4 bases; junction bases not matched to a gene: 4. Here the CDR3 DNA reads TGTGCCAGCAGTGAAGCTAGCGGGGGGGCCTTCACCGGGGAGCTGTTTTTT. This codes for CASSEASGGAFTGELFF.

This clone was observed a few times. The DNA of the CDR3 is TGTGCCAGCAGGTCCGTGCGACTAGCGGGGAACTACAATGAGCAGTTCTTC. This sequence encodes CASRSVRLAGNYNEQFF. The rearrangement links TRBV7-2 to TRBJ2-1; 11 nucleotides align to TRBD2. CDR1 and CDR2 (germline): SGHTA, FQGNSA. Trimming cost V 6 bases and J 3 bases; bases outside gene matches: 10. The CDR3 runs to 17 residues.

The chain uses TRBV2 and TRBJ1-1; the D gene is possibly TRBD1 (5 bases). V was trimmed by 2 bases and J by 4 bases, leaving 14 bases between them. CDR1 SNHLY and CDR2 FYNNEI come from the germline V gene. The CDR3 has 15 amino acids. In DNA, the CDR3 is TGTGCCAGCAGTGAATGGGGAGGGGAGGGCACTGAAGCTTTCTTT. Translating it yields CASSEWGGEGTEAFF.

There are a few counts of this clone. The genes are TRBV29-1 and TRBJ2-4; 10 nucleotides line up with TRBD2. The CDR3 runs to 11 residues. Germline V gene data show CDR1 as SQVTM and CDR2 as ANQGSEA. The junction had 4 bases not matched to a gene; V was cut back by 4 bases and J by 13 bases. The CDR3 region has the DNA TGCAGCGTTGGGGAGCGGGGGGGGCAGTACTTC. Translation gives CSVGERGGQYF.

This clone came up a few times. The rearrangement joins TRBV9 to TRBJ1-2; 7 bases match TRBD1. Trimming removed 0 bases from V and 3 bases from J; junction bases left unmatched: 5. The germline V gene encodes CDR1 SGDLS and CDR2 YYNGEE. This CDR3 has 15 amino acids. The CDR3: CASSVAGGTDYGYTF. CDR3 sequence (DNA): TGTGCCAGCAGCGTAGCTGGGGGGACAGACTATGGCTACACCTTC. The variable domain in full, completed from reference TRBV9 and TRBJ1-2, reads DSGVTQTPKHLITATGQRVTLRCSPRSGDLSVYWYQQSLDQGLQFLIQYYNGEERAKGNILERFSAQQFPDLHSELNLSSLELGDSALYFCASSVAGGTDYGYTFGSGTRLTVV.

This clone came up a few times. The genes are TRBV9 and TRBJ2-1; 8 nucleotides match TRBD2. Looked up from germline, CDR1 is SGDLS and CDR2 is YYNGEE. This CDR3 has 14 residues. The V gene end was trimmed by 0 bases and the J gene end by 8 bases; junction bases not matched to a gene: 4. For the CDR3, the DNA is TGTGCCAGCAGCGTAGAACTAGCGGCCGATGAGCAGTTCTTC. Translated, it gives CASSVELAADEQFF. The full variable domain, completed using reference TRBV9 and TRBJ2-1, is DSGVTQTPKHLITATGQRVTLRCSPRSGDLSVYWYQQSLDQGLQFLIQYYNGEERAKGNILERFSAQQFPDLHSELNLSSLELGDSALYFCASSVELAADEQFFGPGTRLTVL.